This TCR beta chain appears in the sequencing data of a study of T cell responses to AZD1222 COVID-19 vaccine. Here immunoSEQ multiplex PCR was the method, and the copy in TCRdb shows in-frame clones only, minus some. This sample has 25,000 to 35,000 clones; 75% to 90% occur once, and the top ten carry 1.3%. This CDR3 has 16 residues. The V and J ends lost 4 bases and 5 bases, in that order; junction bases with no gene match: 12. Germline CDR1 and CDR2: SGHTS and YDEGEE. The specimen was peripheral blood, collected on day 0 of AZD1222 vaccination. The rearrangement joins TRBV5-8 to TRBJ1-5; 7 bases agree with TRBD1. This sequence was found in an adult in good health. The CDR3 bases are TGTGCCAGCAGCCCCAACCGACAGGGCGGGTATCAGCCCCAGCATTTT. Translation: CASSPNRQGGYQPQHF. Supplemented by reference TRBV5-8 and TRBJ1-5, the full variable domain reads EAGVTQSPTHLIKTRGQQATLRCSPISGHTSVYWYQQALGLGLQFLLWYDEGEERNRGNFPPRFSGRQFPNYSSELNVNALELEDSALYLCASSPNRQGGYQPQHFGDGTRLSIL.